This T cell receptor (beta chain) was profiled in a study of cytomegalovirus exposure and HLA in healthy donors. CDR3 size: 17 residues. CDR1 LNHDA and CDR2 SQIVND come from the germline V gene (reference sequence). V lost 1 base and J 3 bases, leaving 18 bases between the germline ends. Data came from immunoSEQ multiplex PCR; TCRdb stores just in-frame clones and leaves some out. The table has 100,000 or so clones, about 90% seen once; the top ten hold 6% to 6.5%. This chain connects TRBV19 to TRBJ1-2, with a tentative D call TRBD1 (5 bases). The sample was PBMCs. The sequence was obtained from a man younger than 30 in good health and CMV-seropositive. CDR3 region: CASSIATRRGDYYGYTF. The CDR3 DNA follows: TGTGCCAGTAGTATAGCTACGAGGAGGGGCGATTACTATGGCTACACCTTC. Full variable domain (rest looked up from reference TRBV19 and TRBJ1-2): DGGITQSPKYLFRKEGQNVTLSCEQNLNHDAMYWYRQDPGQGLRLIYYSQIVNDFQKGDIAEGYSVSREKKESFPLTVTSAQKNPTAFYLCASSIATRRGDYYGYTFGSGTRLTVV.